The 24 T cell receptor beta chains reported below all come from one sample, sequenced in a study of cytomegalovirus exposure and HLA in healthy donors. TCRdb's table, derived via immunoSEQ multiplex PCR, lists solely in-frame clones and lacks some. Of 80,000 to 100,000 clones in the sample, about 88% are singletons; the top ten hold approximately 6.3%. What was sequenced was PBMCs. These receptors all stem from a man aged 18 to 30 in good health and CMV-seropositive.

The genes are TRBV25-1 and TRBJ2-1; TRBD1 matches 9 bases. Germline loops: CDR1 MGHDK, CDR2 SYGVNS. V lost 0 bases and J lost 3; bases outside the gene matches: 6. This CDR3 comprises 17 residues. CDR3 nucleotide sequence: TGTGCCAGCAGTGAATACACCGGGACAGGGTTCTACAATGAGCAGTTCTTC. Its translation: CASSEYTGTGFYNEQFF.

This sequence joins TRBV6-1 and TRBJ1-1; tentative D call: TRBD1 (5 bases). Deletions cut 7 bases from V and 4 bases from J, with 16 bases between. The CDR3 has 14 amino acids. Per the germline V gene, CDR1 is MNHNS and CDR2 is SASEGT. The DNA for the CDR3 is TGTGCCAGCACCTGGGCGGGGGGAGGCACTGAAGCTTTCTTT. Its translation: CASTWAGGGTEAFF.

The chain carries TRBV18 and TRBJ2-2, with 8 bases aligning to TRBD1. CDR3 length: 13 amino acids. The trim removed 6 bases at V and 3 bases at J, leaving 0 bases unmatched. CDR1 and CDR2 (germline): KGHSH, LQKENI. The DNA for the CDR3 is TGTGCCAGCTCGGGACAGGACACCGGGGAGCTGTTTTTT. Residues: CASSGQDTGELFF.

The V and J genes are TRBV9 and TRBJ2-5; possible D gene TRBD2, 6 bases. The CDR3 is 15 residues long. Germline V gene data show CDR1 as SGDLS and CDR2 as YYNGEE. Between the trimmed V and J ends, which lost 0 bases and 1 base, there was a span of 10 bases. In DNA, the CDR3 is TGTGCCAGCAGCGTAGGGACTACAGGCCAAGAGACCCAGTACTTC. Its protein product is CASSVGTTGQETQYF.

This chain links TRBV2 with TRBJ2-1; maybe TRBD2 (5 bases). With 9 bases removed from V and 3 bases from J, the gap between germline ends came to 12 bases. The CDR3 has 13 amino acids. CDR1 SNHLY and CDR2 FYNNEI come from the germline V gene. CDR3 sequence: CASCTGIYNEQFF. CDR3 DNA sequence: TGTGCCAGTTGCACGGGGATCTACAATGAGCAGTTCTTC.

V gene TRBV4-2 combines with J gene TRBJ1-5; D remains ambiguous. Per germline, CDR1 LGHNA and CDR2 YNFKEQ. CDR3 length equals 15 residues. Trimming pared 0 bases from V and 6 bases from J, leaving 12 bases between. CDR3 sequence reads: CASSQDHGVGQPQHF. Here the CDR3 DNA reads TGTGCCAGCAGCCAAGATCACGGGGTGGGTCAGCCCCAGCATTTT.

The chain employs TRBV28 and TRBJ1-1; D is uncertain. The germline V and J ends were trimmed by 3 bases and 5 bases, with 13 bases remaining between them. This CDR3 spans 14 amino acids. CDR1 and CDR2 (germline): MDHEN, SYDVKM. The CDR3 region has the DNA TGTGCCAGCAGTTTCAGCTCACAGCGGACTGAAGCTTTCTTT. Protein sequence: CASSFSSQRTEAFF.

J is TRBJ2-7 and V is TRBV6-5, with D tentatively TRBD2 (5 bases). Germline V gene sequence: CDR1 MNHEY, CDR2 SVGAGI. The CDR3 extends over 14 amino acids. V dropped 0 bases and J dropped 2 bases, with 8 bases sitting between them. This CDR3 is CASSYSGEAYEQYF. The CDR3, as DNA: TGTGCCAGCAGTTACTCCGGGGAAGCCTACGAGCAGTACTTC.

This chain joins TRBV19 and TRBJ2-2, with a weak D call TRBD2 (5 bases). The CDR3 sequence is 13 residues long. The germline V gene encodes CDR1 LNHDA and CDR2 SQIVND (reference sequence). The V end lost 0 bases, the J end lost 9 bases, and 8 bases lay between the germline ends. CDR3 sequence (DNA): TGTGCCAGTAGTATAGATACGGGGAGGGAGCTGTTTTTT. As protein: CASSIDTGRELFF.

This clone was seen once. This CDR3 is CASSPPSGGGTKYF. The CDR3 nucleotides read TGTGCCAGCAGCCCCCCTAGCGGGGGGGGGACTAAGTACTTC. The V gene is TRBV7-2, the J gene TRBJ2-5; 12 positions match TRBD2. The J segment lost 12 bases and the V segment lost 5 bases, leaving 10 bases of the junction unmatched. The CDR3 is 14 residues long. Germline CDR1 reads SGHTA; CDR2 reads FQGNSA. The full variable domain, completed using reference TRBV7-2 and TRBJ2-5, is GAGVSQSPSNKVTEKGKDVELRCDPISGHTALYWYRQSLGQGLEFLIYFQGNSAPDKSGLPSDRFSAERTGGSVSTLTIQRTQQEDSAVYLCASSPPSGGGTKYFGPGTRLLVL.

The chain uses TRBV11-2 and TRBJ1-3; D possibly corresponds to TRBD1 (6 bases). The CDR3 spans 17 residues. V was clipped by 0 bases and J by 0 bases, with 12 bases between them. CDR1 and CDR2 (germline): SGHAT, FQNNGV. The CDR3 DNA follows: TGTGCCAGCAGCTTAGAGGGGCAGGGGAGCTCTGGAAACACCATATATTTT. Translation gives CASSLEGQGSSGNTIYF. Using reference TRBV11-2 and TRBJ1-3 for the parts outside the CDR3, the full variable domain is EAGVAQSPRYKIIEKRQSVAFWCNPISGHATLYWYQQILGQGPKLLIQFQNNGVVDDSQLPKDRFSAERLKGVDSTLKIQPAKLEDSAVYLCASSLEGQGSSGNTIYFGEGSWLTVV.

This chain uses TRBV9 with TRBJ2-1; the match to TRBD2 covers 8 bases. This CDR3 contains 14 residues. V shed 4 bases, J shed 10 bases, and the junction held 10 bases outside the gene matches. The germline CDR1 and CDR2 sequences are SGDLS and YYNGEE. CDR3 sequence reads: CASSTNSGGREQFF. Written as DNA, the CDR3 is TGTGCCAGCAGCACCAACAGCGGGGGACGCGAGCAGTTCTTC.

The rearrangement uses TRBV28 and TRBJ2-7; the match to TRBD1 covers 9 bases. CDR1 is MDHEN, CDR2 SYDVKM, per germline. V was pared by 4 bases and J by 0 bases, with 4 bases of the junction left unmatched. The CDR3 extends over 15 amino acids. CDR3 region: CASSSTGGYSYEQYF. CDR3 DNA: TGTGCCAGCAGTTCAACAGGGGGCTACTCCTACGAGCAGTACTTC.

The V and J genes are TRBV2 and TRBJ2-5; D gene unclear. From germline, CDR1 is SNHLY and CDR2 FYNNEI. V was trimmed by 6 bases and J by 10 bases, leaving 12 bases between them. This CDR3 comprises 11 residues. The CDR3 DNA is TGTGCCAGCAGCCCTCTGCTAGACCAGTACTTC. Its protein product is CASSPLLDQYF.

The chain links TRBV6-1 to TRBJ1-1; no clear D. Trimming cost V 2 bases and J 3 bases, with 10 bases left between them. The CDR3 is made up of 14 amino acids. From germline, CDR1 is MNHNS and CDR2 SASEGT. The CDR3 is CASSENGGYTEAFF. In DNA, the CDR3 is TGTGCCAGCAGTGAAAATGGAGGGTACACTGAAGCTTTCTTT.

The chain combines TRBV7-2 with TRBJ2-3, with D hard to call. The V gene's germline CDR1 is SGHTA and CDR2 FQGNSA. V lost 1 base, J lost 0 bases, and 11 bases lay in between. The length of the CDR3 is 16 residues. CDR3 in DNA: TGTGCCAGCAGCTTAGACGCGGTTTCTAGCACAGATACGCAGTATTTT. It codes for CASSLDAVSSTDTQYF.

This sequence joins TRBV13 and TRBJ1-2, with TRBD1 as a possible D gene (6 bases). V dropped 5 bases and J dropped 4 bases, with 11 bases sitting between them. Germline lookup yields CDR1 PRHDT and CDR2 FYEKMQ (reference sequence). CDR3 length equals 13 residues. The DNA of the CDR3 is TGTGCCAGCAGCCTACCGACAGGCTATGGCTACACCTTC. Its translation: CASSLPTGYGYTF.

The rearrangement uses TRBV7-2 and TRBJ2-7; 12 bases align to TRBD2. V lost 5 bases and J lost 9; bases outside the gene matches: 8. The CDR3 extends over 14 amino acids. In germline, CDR1 is SGHTA, CDR2 FQGNSA. The CDR3 region has the DNA TGTGCCAGCAGCCCGACTAGCGGGAGAGGTTGGCAGTACTTC. Protein: CASSPTSGRGWQYF.

This chain links TRBV9 with TRBJ2-1, with 8 nucleotides matching TRBD1. The junction had 10 bases not matched to a gene; V was cut back by 4 bases and J by 7 bases. Germline CDR1 reads SGDLS; CDR2 reads YYNGEE. This CDR3 spans 15 amino acids. The CDR3 nucleotides read TGTGCCAGCAGCTCCGGGAGACAGGGGCGGAATGAGCAGTTCTTC. As protein: CASSSGRQGRNEQFF.

The chain employs TRBV19 and TRBJ2-3, with D possibly matching TRBD1 (5 bases). Germline loops: CDR1 LNHDA, CDR2 SQIVND (reference sequence). The CDR3 consists of 14 residues. The ends were cut back, 7 bases at V and 0 bases at J, with 11 bases in the middle. The DNA of the CDR3 is TGTGCCAGTACTAATCAGGGCAGCACAGATACGCAGTATTTT. Protein: CASTNQGSTDTQYF.

The J gene is TRBJ2-2, the V gene TRBV28, with 8 bases fitting TRBD1. Germline loops: CDR1 MDHEN, CDR2 SYDVKM. The CDR3 runs 15 residues. V shed 3 bases, J shed 1 base, and the junction held 1 base outside the gene matches. The chain's CDR3 is CASSFGTGNTGELFF. CDR3 nucleotides: TGTGCCAGCAGTTTCGGGACAGGGAACACCGGGGAGCTGTTTTTT. The full variable domain, completed using reference TRBV28 and TRBJ2-2, is DVKVTQSSRYLVKRTGEKVFLECVQDMDHENMFWYRQDPGLGLRLIYFSYDVKMKEKGDIPEGYSVSREKKERFSLILESASTNQTSMYLCASSFGTGNTGELFFGEGSRLTVL.

A single count supports this clone. The rearrangement links TRBV7-9 to TRBJ2-2; D not resolved. The germline V and J ends were trimmed by 6 bases and 7 bases, with 9 bases remaining between them. Germline CDR1 reads SEHNR; CDR2 reads FQNEAQ (reference sequence). The CDR3 consists of 12 residues. CDR3 sequence reads: CASSHDIGELFF. The CDR3 coding sequence is TGTGCCAGCAGTCATGACATCGGGGAGCTGTTTTTT.

The rearrangement joins TRBV5-4 to TRBJ2-6; D gene ambiguous. V was trimmed by 1 base and J by 4 bases, leaving 3 bases between them. Germline-derived CDR1 and CDR2 are SGHNT and YYREEE (reference sequence). The CDR3 spans 13 residues. The CDR3 DNA follows: TGTGCCAGCAGCTTGTTAGGGGCCAACGTCCTGACTTTC. It encodes CASSLLGANVLTF.

This chain connects TRBV5-1 to TRBJ2-3, with D perhaps TRBD1 (5 bases). The V gene lost 0 bases and the J gene lost 3 bases, with 17 bases spanning the gap. Germline V gene data show CDR1 as SGHRS and CDR2 as YFSETQ. The CDR3 totals 17 residues. The CDR3 sequence: CASSLAPTGQLTDTQYF. The CDR3 nucleotides read TGCGCCAGCAGCTTGGCCCCTACAGGACAACTGACAGATACGCAGTATTTT. The full variable domain, with the rest looked up from reference TRBV5-1 and TRBJ2-3, is KAGVTQTPRYLIKTRGQQVTLSCSPISGHRSVSWYQQTPGQGLQFLFEYFSETQRNKGNFPGRFSGRQFSNSRSEMNVSTLELGDSALYLCASSLAPTGQLTDTQYFGPGTRLTVL.